The present entry profiles one TCR beta chain with its context. The data belong to a study of blood T cell repertoires in COVID-19. Background on the study: Whether acute or convalescent, the COVID-19 samples came from the United States, Italy and Spain. T cells, B-cell-depleted T cells, or PBMCs supplied cDNA or gDNA.

Germline-derived CDR1 and CDR2 are SEHNR and FQNEAQ (reference sequence). The CDR3 covers 13 residues. V lost 1 base and J lost 9, with 12 bases in between. Study processing details: Estimation of nucleated cell counts relied on the amplification of reference gene primers. TCRdb's table, derived via immunoSEQ multiplex PCR, lists solely in-frame clones and lacks some. That table supplies the V and J calls and clone size; D and trimming were determined from the DNA. The table records hundreds of thousands of clones, 70% to 90% of them present only once. Sequencing was performed on peripheral blood. The receptor was derived from a woman aged 30 to 39 who had recovered from COVID-19. The J gene is TRBJ1-2, the V gene TRBV7-9; maybe TRBD1 (6 bases). The CDR3 reads CASSLGGGGRYTF. Written as DNA, the CDR3 is TGTGCCAGCAGCTTAGGAGGCGGGGGGCGCTACACCTTC.